Listed here are 20 T cell receptor beta chains from one sample, sequenced in a study of blood T cell repertoires in COVID-19. Sequenced by immunoSEQ multiplex PCR; TCRdb stores in-frame clones only, minus some. In the table there are roughly 250,000 clones, about four fifths of which are singletons. Sequenced sample: PBMCs or T cells enriched from blood (not recorded which). These receptors were taken from a woman aged 40 to 50 who had been exposed to COVID-19.

The chain couples TRBV7-9 to TRBJ1-1; perhaps TRBD1 as D (5 bases). The CDR3 loop spans 14 amino acids. The V end lost 3 bases, the J end lost 8 bases, and 16 bases lay between the germline ends. Germline CDR1 SEHNR, CDR2 FQNEAQ (reference sequence). The CDR3 nucleotides are TGTGCCAGCAGCTTTTCCGGACACTCTTCCGAAGCTTTCTTT. This gives the protein CASSFSGHSSEAFF.

The chain joins TRBV18 to TRBJ2-7; TRBD1 matches 8 bases. V gave up 0 bases and J gave up 6 bases; unmatched junction bases: 7. Germline assignment: CDR1 KGHSH and CDR2 LQKENI. This CDR3 has 15 residues. Here the CDR3 DNA reads TGTGCCAGCTCACCACCTAGCTCTACAGGGGGCGAGCAGTACTTC. Translation: CASSPPSSTGGEQYF.

The chain uses TRBV5-1 and TRBJ2-3; 10 positions match TRBD1. J was trimmed by 6 bases and V by 0 bases; bases with no gene match: 4. The CDR3 runs 15 residues. Per the germline V gene, CDR1 is SGHRS and CDR2 is YFSETQ. In DNA form, the CDR3 reads TGCGCCAGCAGCTTGGTCGGACAGGGGGACGATACGCAGTATTTT. It codes for CASSLVGQGDDTQYF.

The sample holds one count of this clone. The chain couples TRBV7-8 to TRBJ1-6; the D is unclear. V lost 5 bases, J lost 6 bases, and 14 bases lay in between. Looked up from germline, CDR1 is SGHVS and CDR2 is FQNEAQ. The CDR3 is 15 amino acids. CDR3 amino acids: CASSPSEESNSPLHF. The CDR3 DNA follows: TGTGCCAGCAGCCCCTCTGAAGAGAGTAATTCACCCCTCCACTTT.

CDR3 residues: CASSLATDTMGRGTEAFF. CDR3 sequence (DNA): TGTGCCAGCAGCTTAGCGACGGACACCATGGGCCGTGGCACTGAAGCTTTCTTT. This chain links TRBV7-9 with TRBJ1-1; D possibly corresponds to TRBD1 (5 bases). Germline V lookup: CDR1 SEHNR, CDR2 FQNEAQ (reference sequence). The CDR3 runs 18 residues. V was pared by 0 bases and J by 4 bases, with 21 bases between.

This chain connects TRBV5-5 to TRBJ1-5, with 7 nucleotides matching TRBD1. The germline V gene encodes CDR1 SGHKS and CDR2 YYEKEE (reference sequence). V lost 0 bases and J lost 0; bases outside the gene matches: 3. The CDR3 contains 16 residues. CDR3 loop: CASSLVAGGSNQPQHF. The CDR3 nucleotides read TGTGCCAGCAGCTTGGTGGCAGGGGGTAGCAATCAGCCCCAGCATTTT.

J is TRBJ2-1 and V is TRBV5-1, with 8 bases matching TRBD2. The CDR3 runs 16 residues. Losses at the gene ends were 4 bases for V and 4 bases for J; bases not matched to a gene: 10. The germline V gene encodes CDR1 SGHRS and CDR2 YFSETQ. As DNA, the CDR3 is TGCGCCAGCAGCGCAATGTTAGCGGGGCCTTACAATGAGCAGTTCTTC. Translated: CASSAMLAGPYNEQFF.

The chain joins TRBV5-1 to TRBJ2-5; D perhaps matches TRBD2 (7 bases). V was pared by 4 bases and J by 5 bases, with 18 bases between. CDR3 size: 15 residues. The germline gives CDR1 SGHRS, CDR2 YFSETQ. The CDR3 loop is CASSIGEGGPETQYF. CDR3 bases: TGCGCCAGCAGCATCGGGGAGGGGGGGCCGGAGACCCAGTACTTC.

The genes are TRBV27 and TRBJ1-2; a weak D match, TRBD1 (6 bases). The CDR3 runs 13 residues. Germline V gene lookup returns CDR1 MNHEY and CDR2 SMNVEV (reference sequence). Trimming took 7 bases from V and 4 from J, leaving 13 bases between them. CDR3 nucleotide sequence: TGTGCCAGCATGGGGGGGGCGAGCTATGGCTACACCTTC. Translated, it gives CASMGGASYGYTF.

V gene TRBV6-5 combines with J gene TRBJ1-2, with 7 positions matching TRBD1. With V trimmed by 5 bases and J by 2 bases, 5 bases remained unmatched. CDR3 length: 14 residues. Germline V CDR1 and CDR2: MNHEY, SVGAGI. The CDR3 coding sequence is TGTGCCAGCAGTCGGGAGACAGGGAACTATGGCTACACCTTC. It encodes CASSRETGNYGYTF.

V and J are TRBV25-1 and TRBJ1-1; 7 nucleotides align to TRBD1. The CDR3 runs 13 residues. Per the germline V gene, CDR1 is MGHDK and CDR2 is SYGVNS. V lost 6 bases to trimming and J lost 9 bases; unmatched junction nucleotides: 10. CDR3 in amino acids: CASRERQGEKAFF. In nucleotides, the CDR3 is TGTGCCAGCAGAGAAAGACAGGGCGAGAAAGCTTTCTTT.

This clone has only one observation. The chain uses TRBV5-5 and TRBJ2-3; 8 bases map to TRBD2. Trimming took 2 bases from V and 9 from J; bases not matched to a gene: 11. CDR3 length equals 15 residues. The V gene's germline CDR1 is SGHKS and CDR2 YYEKEE (reference sequence). The CDR3 protein is CASSFQSSGAGTQYF. CDR3 nucleotides: TGTGCCAGCAGCTTTCAGAGTAGCGGGGCGGGGACGCAGTATTTT.

The V gene is TRBV6-5, the J gene TRBJ2-1; TRBD1 aligns across 9 bases. V lost 7 bases and J lost 7; bases outside the gene matches: 5. Germline values: CDR1 MNHEY, CDR2 SVGAGI. The CDR3 is 13 residues long. CDR3 coding DNA: TGTGCCAGCACTATACAGGGGGCGAATGAGCAGTTCTTC. Translating gives CASTIQGANEQFF.

The V and J genes are TRBV3-1 (or the pseudogene TRBV3-2) and TRBJ1-6; TRBD1 agrees at 9 bases. Germline loops: CDR1 LGHDT, CDR2 YNNKEL (reference sequence). The J segment lost 9 bases and the V segment lost 8 bases, leaving 2 bases of the junction unmatched. This CDR3 region has 12 residues. DNA for the CDR3: TGTGCCAGCGGGACAGGGACTTCACCCCTCCACTTT. This gives the protein CASGTGTSPLHF.

This rearrangement joins TRBV5-5 to TRBJ1-2; D is possibly TRBD1 (5 bases). The CDR3 contains 15 residues. V lost 6 bases, J lost 4 bases, and 19 bases lay in between. Germline CDR1 and CDR2: SGHKS and YYEKEE (reference sequence). The CDR3 reads CASTPGEPLPYGYTF. Here the CDR3 DNA reads TGTGCCAGCACCCCGGGGGAGCCCTTACCCTATGGCTACACCTTC.

This clone was found a few times. V and J are TRBV7-6 and TRBJ1-1; no clear D. Trimming removed 4 bases from V and 1 base from J, with 13 bases in between. Per the germline V gene, CDR1 is SGHVS and CDR2 is FNYEAQ. CDR3 size: 15 residues. CDR3 in DNA: TGTGCCAGCAGCTCCCGGCGGGGTTCGAACACTGAAGCTTTCTTT. Translation: CASSSRRGSNTEAFF.

This clone has only one observation. The genes are TRBV14 and TRBJ1-3; no reliable D call. CDR1 SGHDN and CDR2 FVKESK come from the germline V gene. This CDR3 is 14 amino acids long. V lost 3 bases, J lost 0 bases, and 6 bases lay in between. The DNA of the CDR3 is TGTGCCAGCAGCCAGGCAATCTCTGGAAACACCATATATTTT. This sequence encodes CASSQAISGNTIYF.

The CDR3 region is CASSHYPVRAETGELFF. The CDR3 DNA reads as TGCGCCAGCAGCCATTACCCTGTGCGGGCTGAGACCGGGGAGCTGTTTTTT. The chain recombines TRBV4-3 with TRBJ2-2; the D gene is possibly TRBD2 (5 bases). V was shortened by 3 bases and J by 5 bases, with 19 bases between the two germline ends. Per germline, CDR1 LGHNA and CDR2 YSLEER. CDR3 length: 17 amino acids.

This clone was recorded once. The chain combines TRBV3-1 (or the pseudogene TRBV3-2) with TRBJ1-3; D is undetermined. Looked up from germline, CDR1 is LGHDT and CDR2 is YNNKEL (reference sequence). This CDR3 region has 15 residues. The germline V and J ends were trimmed by 2 bases and 0 bases, with 8 bases remaining between them. The CDR3 here is CASSQFYRSGNTIYF. CDR3 bases: TGTGCCAGCAGCCAATTCTACCGCTCTGGAAACACCATATATTTT.

The table lists this clone with a few counts. The CDR3, as DNA: TGTGCCAGCAGTGCCGAGGGGGGGGAGTACTTC. This translates into CASSAEGGEYF. The chain is built from TRBV28 and TRBJ2-7, with a tentative D call TRBD2 (7 bases). The germline V gene encodes CDR1 MDHEN and CDR2 SYDVKM. This CDR3 is 11 amino acids long. Trimming removed 5 bases from V and 11 bases from J, with 13 bases in between.